These 21 T cell receptor beta chains were sequenced from one sample in a study of neurological immune-mediated disorders. Using its own MiXCR run on the 5' RACE reads, TCRdb lists one record per CDR3 protein. The data show about 66,000 distinct CDR3 sequences, 3.5% to 5% seen once. The source material was PBMCs. The receptor set was obtained from a man younger than 45 with multiple sclerosis.

This clonotype was counted at least ten times. The chain employs TRBV5-1 and TRBJ2-7, with D maybe TRBD2 (5 bases). V lost 1 base to trimming and J lost 7 bases, with 12 bases between them. There are 13 residues in the CDR3. CDR1 SGHRS and CDR2 YFSETQ come from the germline V gene. The CDR3 coding sequence is TGCGCCAGCAGCTTGTTCACGGGAAGTGAGCAGTACTTC. This gives the protein CASSLFTGSEQYF. Based on the CDR3 plus reference TRBV5-1 and TRBJ2-7, the full variable domain is KAGVTQTPRYLIKTRGQQVTLSCSPISGHRSVSWYQQTPGQGLQFLFEYFSETQRNKGNFPGRFSGRQFSNSRSEMNVSTLELGDSALYLCASSLFTGSEQYFGPGTRLTVT.

This clonotype was recorded a few times. The gene calls are TRBV27 and TRBJ1-1; D uncertain. CDR1 and CDR2 from the germline V gene are MNHEY and SMNVEV (reference sequence). The V end lost 10 bases, the J end lost 1 base, and 10 bases lay between the germline ends. This CDR3 has 12 amino acids. In DNA, the CDR3 is TGTGCCACCTCCAAGGGGAACACTGAAGCTTTCTTT. Its protein product is CATSKGNTEAFF.

This clonotype was detected ten times or more. CDR3 bases: TGTGCCAGCAGCTTGACCCTGTGGACTAATGAAGCTTTCTTT. This gives the protein CASSLTLWTNEAFF. The V call is TRBV7-2, the J call TRBJ1-1, with D hard to call. The germline V gene encodes CDR1 SGHTA and CDR2 FQGNSA. The CDR3 runs to 14 residues. The V end lost 3 bases, the J end lost 7 bases, and 15 bases lay between the germline ends.

This clonotype was seen repeatedly, ten times or more. V usage is TRBV25-1 and J usage is TRBJ1-1; D gene ambiguous. Trimming removed 2 bases at V and 2 bases at J, with 9 bases between. In germline, CDR1 is MGHDK, CDR2 SYGVNS. This CDR3 is 14 amino acids long. The CDR3 reads CASSEAAANTEAFF. Here the CDR3 DNA reads TGTGCCAGCAGTGAAGCGGCAGCCAACACTGAAGCTTTCTTT.

This clonotype was seen more than once but under ten times. The chain uses TRBV6-6 and TRBJ1-5; D possibly corresponds to TRBD1 (5 bases). Germline CDR1 and CDR2: MNHNY and SVGAGI (reference sequence). The germline V and J ends were trimmed by 7 bases and 2 bases, with 15 bases remaining between them. CDR3 length equals 15 residues. The CDR3 sequence is CASTSGALGNQPQHF. The CDR3 DNA is TGTGCCAGCACTTCCGGGGCCCTGGGCAATCAGCCCCAGCATTTT.

In its sample, this clonotype was seen many times. The V and J genes are TRBV29-1 and TRBJ2-1; D gene uncertain. This CDR3 is built from 12 residues. Deletions cut 7 bases from V and 5 bases from J, with 12 bases between. From germline, CDR1 is SQVTM and CDR2 ANQGSEA. Here the CDR3 DNA reads TGCAGCGGGGCTTCAAATGACAATGAGCAGTTCTTC. Translating it yields CSGASNDNEQFF.

This clonotype appeared many times. This CDR3 is CASKASWGAGGTDTQYF. The CDR3 region has the DNA TGCGCCAGCAAAGCGTCTTGGGGGGCTGGAGGCACAGATACGCAGTATTTT. The rearrangement uses TRBV4-1 and TRBJ2-3; D possibly matches TRBD1 or TRBD2 (6 bases each). V lost 7 bases and J lost 1, with 21 bases in between. Germline lookup yields CDR1 MGHRA and CDR2 YSYEKL. The CDR3 is made up of 17 amino acids.

The chain carries TRBV20-1 and TRBJ2-2, with 10 bases aligning to TRBD2. Trimming took 2 bases from V and 1 from J; bases not matched to a gene: 1. The CDR3 totals 15 residues. The germline V gene encodes CDR1 DFQATT and CDR2 SNEGSKA (reference sequence). The chain's CDR3 is CSARRLAGNTGELFF. In DNA, the CDR3 is TGCAGTGCTAGAAGACTAGCGGGGAACACCGGGGAGCTGTTTTTT.

This clonotype showed up many times. The chain carries TRBV5-1 and TRBJ1-1, with a tentative D call TRBD1 (5 bases). Trimming took off 0 bases at V and 1 base at J, with 7 bases between the two ends. The CDR3 is 14 residues long. Germline CDR1 and CDR2: SGHRS and YFSETQ. The CDR3 loop reads CASSLGGENTEAFF. CDR3 coding DNA: TGCGCCAGCAGCTTGGGGGGGGAGAACACTGAAGCTTTCTTT.

The table lists this clonotype with many counts. V usage is TRBV7-8 and J usage is TRBJ1-2, with 9 bases aligning to TRBD1. In germline, CDR1 is SGHVS, CDR2 FQNEAQ. V lost 5 bases, J lost 5 bases, and 15 bases stayed unmatched. This CDR3 has 17 residues. Here the CDR3 DNA reads TGTGCCAGCAGCCCGGACGCAGGGACAGGGTTCCTTTATGGCTACACCTTC. Its protein product is CASSPDAGTGFLYGYTF.

This clonotype was recorded at least ten times. V is TRBV7-2 and J is TRBJ2-3, with 7 nucleotides matching TRBD2. This CDR3 spans 13 amino acids. Trimming removed 8 bases from V and 5 bases from J; junction bases left unmatched: 7. Germline values: CDR1 SGHTA, CDR2 FQGNSA. CDR3 in amino acids: CASEFGGGDTQYF. The CDR3 DNA reads as TGTGCCAGCGAGTTTGGGGGGGGAGATACGCAGTATTTT.

The table lists this clonotype with many counts. The gene calls are TRBV3-1 and TRBJ1-2, with TRBD1 matching 7 bases. V lost 2 bases and J lost 2; bases outside the gene matches: 2. Germline V lookup: CDR1 LGHDT, CDR2 YNNKEL (reference sequence). The CDR3 sequence is 14 residues long. CDR3 in amino acids: CASSQLDRNYGYTF. CDR3 nucleotides: TGTGCCAGCAGCCAATTGGACAGGAACTATGGCTACACCTTC.

The sample holds a few counts of this clonotype. V is TRBV20-1 and J is TRBJ1-2; TRBD1 is a possible D gene (5 bases). The germline V gene has CDR1 DFQATT and CDR2 SNEGSKA (reference sequence). The CDR3 consists of 12 residues. V lost 3 bases and J lost 8, with 13 bases in between. The CDR3: CSASTRVGGYTF. CDR3 bases: TGCAGTGCTAGCACCAGGGTTGGCGGCTACACCTTC.

Ten or more counts support this clonotype. The chain joins TRBV3-1 to TRBJ1-5; the D gene is possibly TRBD1 (5 bases). V lost 4 bases and J lost 8, with 21 bases in between. This CDR3 has 16 amino acids. Germline V gene lookup returns CDR1 LGHDT and CDR2 YNNKEL (reference sequence). The CDR3 loop reads CASSPGLQGGGEPQHF. CDR3 coding DNA: TGTGCCAGCAGCCCCGGACTTCAAGGCGGGGGGGAGCCCCAGCATTTT.

This clonotype was picked up many times. The chain recombines TRBV7-9 with TRBJ2-3, with D unclear. The CDR3 covers 14 residues. With 3 bases removed from V and 0 bases from J, the gap between germline ends came to 7 bases. Germline V gene lookup returns CDR1 SEHNR and CDR2 FQNEAQ (reference sequence). CDR3 region: CASSLGVSTDTQYF. The DNA for the CDR3 is TGTGCCAGCAGCTTGGGTGTCAGCACAGATACGCAGTATTTT. Full variable domain (outside the CDR3, taken from reference TRBV7-9 and TRBJ2-3): DTGVSQNPRHKITKRGQNVTFRCDPISEHNRLYWYRQTLGQGPEFLTYFQNEAQLEKSRLLSDRFSAERPKGSFSTLEIQRTEQGDSAMYLCASSLGVSTDTQYFGPGTRLTVL.

This clonotype was seen many times. The gene calls are TRBV7-9 and TRBJ2-3; no definite D call. Germline loops: CDR1 SEHNR, CDR2 FQNEAQ (reference sequence). Between the trimmed V and J ends, which lost 1 base and 0 bases, there was a span of 5 bases. CDR3 length: 14 residues. Written as DNA, the CDR3 is TGTGCCAGCAGCTTAGGGATGAGCACAGATACGCAGTATTTT. Translating gives CASSLGMSTDTQYF.

This clonotype came up many times. The V call is TRBV12-3 or TRBV12-4, the J call TRBJ1-1, with 7 bases aligning to TRBD1. The CDR3 runs to 16 residues. The J segment lost 4 bases and the V segment lost 9 bases, leaving 17 bases of the junction unmatched. The CDR3 sequence: CARGTGAGHWGTEAFF. For the CDR3, the DNA is TGTGCCAGGGGAACAGGGGCAGGGCATTGGGGCACTGAAGCTTTCTTT.

In regard to this clonotype: An end of the junction does not agree with germline; a read error may underlie this. The J gene is TRBJ1-5, the V gene TRBV6-5; no clear D gene. The CDR3 loop spans 13 amino acids. Germline V CDR1 and CDR2: MNHEY, SVGAGI. The CDR3 region has the DNA TGTGCCAGCAGTTACGGGAGCAATCAGCCCCAGAATTTT. Translation: CASSYGSNQPQNF.

The chain is built from TRBV10-3 and TRBJ1-5, with 8 bases aligning to TRBD1. Germline values: CDR1 ENHRY, CDR2 SYGVKD. The CDR3 covers 14 residues. The J segment lost 4 bases and the V segment lost 3 bases, leaving 2 bases of the junction unmatched. The CDR3 here is CAISDTGGNQPQHF. CDR3 in DNA: TGTGCCATCAGTGACACAGGGGGAAATCAGCCCCAGCATTTT.

This clonotype was recorded a few times. Sequence at one end of the junction differs from germline and may be a read error. The chain combines TRBV6-1 with TRBJ1-5; D unresolved. CDR3 length equals 15 residues. Germline-derived CDR1 and CDR2 are MNHNS and SASEGT. The CDR3 sequence: CASSGKGALNQPQNF. CDR3 DNA: TGTGCCAGCAGTGGCAAGGGAGCACTCAATCAGCCCCAGAATTTT.

This clonotype appeared many times. V is TRBV5-1 and J is TRBJ2-3; D is unclear. The CDR3 consists of 13 residues. The V end lost 4 bases, the J end lost 0 bases, and 6 bases lay between the germline ends. Germline V gene lookup returns CDR1 SGHRS and CDR2 YFSETQ. The CDR3 coding sequence is TGCGCCAGCAGCCCCACTAGCACAGATACGCAGTATTTT. This gives the protein CASSPTSTDTQYF. The variable domain in full, with the rest retrieved from reference TRBV5-1 and TRBJ2-3, is KAGVTQTPRYLIKTRGQQVTLSCSPISGHRSVSWYQQTPGQGLQFLFEYFSETQRNKGNFPGRFSGRQFSNSRSEMNVSTLELGDSALYLCASSPTSTDTQYFGPGTRLTVL.